The source of this T cell receptor (beta chain) is a study of T cells in Graves' hyperthyroidism and ophthalmopathy. Across the whole study: Once the initial diagnosis was made, peripheral blood was obtained before any treatment.

There are many counts of this clonotype. The antigen is undetermined. Whole-study findings and limits: Onset of ophthalmopathy came a median about 6.5 months after the model predicted it.

Amplification targeted TCR beta CDR3 regions from RNA transcripts. TCR CDR3 underwent first-round RT-PCR with the HTBI primer set. In TCRdb, the multiplex PCR reads were re-called with MiXCR into one record per CDR3 protein. The table has hundreds of thousands of distinct CDR3 sequences, roughly 14% seen once. Input material: blood. This clonotype was obtained from a man aged 18 to 29 with Graves' ophthalmopathy.

CDR3 loop: CASSLGHGTDTQYF. CDR3 DNA sequence: TGCGCCAGCAGCCTCGGACACGGCACAGATACGCAGTATTTT. This chain joins TRBV5-1 and TRBJ2-3; tentative D call: TRBD1 (5 bases). The V gene lost 4 bases and the J gene lost 1 base, with 10 bases spanning the gap. Germline CDR1 and CDR2: SGHRS and YFSETQ. This CDR3 region has 14 residues.